The entry below describes one TCR beta chain. Its antigen remains unidentified. These data originate in a study of OX40 agonist ivuxolimab in advanced cancers. Study background: Every 2 weeks, patients got intravenous ivuxolimab at one of six dose levels (0.01-10 mg/kg). Dose-escalation patients were diagnosed with hepatocellular carcinoma, melanoma, renal cell cancer or head and neck cancer. Three patients got partial responses; one had hepatocellular carcinoma and two had cutaneous melanoma. Study-wide points: On average, CD8+ T cells showed a greater number of expanded clones than CD4+.

The data were produced by immunoSEQ multiplex PCR, yet TCRdb's version contains in-frame clones alone and is incomplete. The sample lists roughly 25,000 clones, around 79% occurring once. CDR3 length equals 16 residues. CDR1 and CDR2 from the germline V gene are LNHDA and SQIVND (reference sequence). Unmatched junction bases numbered 5, after V lost 3 bases and J lost 1 base. The sample was CD4+ or CD8+ T cells sorted from blood, taken in a trial of the OX40 agonist ivuxolimab. The sequence was collected from an adult with an advanced solid tumor such as melanoma, head and neck, liver or kidney cancer. The chain couples TRBV19 to TRBJ2-5; 10 positions match TRBD2. CDR3 sequence (DNA): TGTGCCAGTAGTATCCGTAGCGGGGGGCTCCAAGAGACCCAGTACTTC. As protein: CASSIRSGGLQETQYF.